The 9 T cell receptor beta chains reported below all come from one sample, sequenced in a study of response to subunit inactivated influenza vaccine. One entry per CDR3 protein results from TCRdb running MiXCR on the RT-PCR reads. The data contain a few hundred thousand distinct CDR3 sequences, 11% of them singletons. These data were likewise used in another study, on T cells expressing NK-cell markers. That source reports: Making the TCR beta cDNA relied on 5'RACE template switching with UMIs.

The sample was PBMCs from blood, taken on the day of vaccination. Source of these receptors: a man aged 50-60 years who received an inactivated influenza vaccine.

V gene TRBV3-1 combines with J gene TRBJ2-1; 13 bases map to TRBD2. The germline V gene encodes CDR1 LGHDT and CDR2 YNNKEL (reference sequence). This CDR3 has 18 residues. The V gene end was trimmed by 2 bases and the J gene end by 3 bases; junction bases not matched to a gene: 7. DNA for the CDR3: TGTGCCAGCAGCCAAAACAGGCGACTAGCGGGGGGCTACAATGAGCAGTTCTTC. This translates into CASSQNRRLAGGYNEQFF.

The rearrangement joins TRBV20-1 to TRBJ2-7, with 7 bases that match TRBD1. J lost 0 bases, V lost 6 bases, and 5 bases had no gene match. CDR3 length: 13 amino acids. The germline gives CDR1 DFQATT, CDR2 SNEGSKA (reference sequence). The CDR3 DNA follows: TGCAGTGCCGAGACAGGGAGCTCCTACGAGCAGTACTTC. Protein product: CSAETGSSYEQYF.

V and J are TRBV28 and TRBJ1-5; 9 nucleotides agree with TRBD1. The trim removed 6 bases at V and 1 base at J, leaving 7 bases unmatched. Per germline, CDR1 MDHEN and CDR2 SYDVKM. The CDR3 is 16 residues long. This chain's CDR3 is CASRKQGARSNQPQHF. The CDR3 coding sequence is TGTGCCAGCAGAAAACAGGGGGCTCGGAGCAATCAGCCCCAGCATTTT.

This clonotype was found a few times. This chain joins TRBV7-9 and TRBJ1-2, with D possibly matching TRBD1 (5 bases). Deletions cut 1 base from V and 2 bases from J, with 11 bases between. CDR3 length: 15 amino acids. Germline values: CDR1 SEHNR, CDR2 FQNEAQ (reference sequence). CDR3 region: CASSLVQTANYGYTF. The DNA of the CDR3 is TGTGCCAGCAGCTTAGTTCAGACAGCCAACTATGGCTACACCTTC.

This clonotype has at least ten counts. This chain uses TRBV20-1 with TRBJ2-1, with D possibly being TRBD2 (5 bases). This CDR3 has 13 amino acids. Trimming stripped 3 bases from V and 5 bases from J, with 11 bases between. Germline loops: CDR1 DFQATT, CDR2 SNEGSKA (reference sequence). CDR3 DNA: TGCAGTGCTAGGGACTTGGTCCACAATGAGCAGTTCTTC. It translates to CSARDLVHNEQFF.

This clonotype has a handful of counts. The genes are TRBV20-1 and TRBJ1-2, with D perhaps matching TRBD1 (5 bases). The CDR3 covers 16 residues. The germline V gene encodes CDR1 DFQATT and CDR2 SNEGSKA (reference sequence). Trimming took off 0 bases at V and 5 bases at J, with 19 bases between the two ends. Written as DNA, the CDR3 is TGCAGTGCTAGAGATAGGGGCGAGGGATGGGCGTATGGCTACACCTTC. This sequence encodes CSARDRGEGWAYGYTF.

This clonotype was observed a handful of times. This chain joins TRBV28 and TRBJ2-1, with TRBD2 identical over 13 bases. The CDR3 extends over 19 amino acids. Germline V gene lookup returns CDR1 MDHEN and CDR2 SYDVKM. Trimming at V came to 4 bases and at J to 4 bases, leaving 13 bases not matched to a gene. CDR3 region: CASSSSPGLAGQTYNEQFF. CDR3 nucleotides: TGTGCCAGCAGTTCATCTCCGGGACTAGCGGGGCAAACTTACAATGAGCAGTTCTTC. Full variable domain (missing parts from reference TRBV28 and TRBJ2-1): DVKVTQSSRYLVKRTGEKVFLECVQDMDHENMFWYRQDPGLGLRLIYFSYDVKMKEKGDIPEGYSVSREKKERFSLILESASTNQTSMYLCASSSSPGLAGQTYNEQFFGPGTRLTVL.

This chain joins TRBV20-1 and TRBJ2-4; a weak D match, TRBD1 (6 bases). The V and J ends lost 6 bases and 4 bases respectively, with 22 bases between them. The germline V gene has CDR1 DFQATT and CDR2 SNEGSKA (reference sequence). The length of the CDR3 is 16 residues. CDR3 sequence: CSADPPLQGHKNIQYF. In nucleotides, the CDR3 is TGCAGTGCCGATCCCCCCTTACAGGGACATAAAAACATTCAGTACTTC.

This clonotype was recorded a few times. The chain uses TRBV7-2 and TRBJ2-2; D gene uncertain. The CDR3 totals 14 residues. The V gene's germline CDR1 is SGHTA and CDR2 FQGNSA. V was trimmed by 0 bases and J by 4 bases, leaving 6 bases between them. The CDR3: CASSLAYSTGELFF. CDR3 in DNA: TGTGCCAGCAGCTTAGCATACTCCACCGGGGAGCTGTTTTTT.